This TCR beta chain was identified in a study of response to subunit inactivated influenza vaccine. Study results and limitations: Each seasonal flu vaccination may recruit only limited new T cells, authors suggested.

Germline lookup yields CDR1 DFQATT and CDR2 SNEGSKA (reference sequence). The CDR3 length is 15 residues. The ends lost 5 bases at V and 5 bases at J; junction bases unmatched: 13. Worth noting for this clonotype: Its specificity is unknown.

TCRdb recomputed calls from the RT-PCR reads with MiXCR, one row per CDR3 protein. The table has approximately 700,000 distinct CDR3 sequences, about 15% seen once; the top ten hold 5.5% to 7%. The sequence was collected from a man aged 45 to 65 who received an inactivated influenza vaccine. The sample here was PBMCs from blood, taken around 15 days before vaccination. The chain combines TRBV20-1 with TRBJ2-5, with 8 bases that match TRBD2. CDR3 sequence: CSAPRGGGPQETQYF. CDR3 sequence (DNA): TGCAGTGCTCCACGGGGGGGTGGCCCCCAGGAGACCCAGTACTTC.